This T cell receptor beta chain derives from a study of CD8 T cells in Susac syndrome. The RNA input was roughly 0.45 to 1 ug, and it was reverse transcribed with random hexamers. Amplification of TCR beta CDR3 used immunoSEQ multiplex PCR across 54 Vbeta and 13 Jbeta. Using its own MiXCR run on the immunoSEQ multiplex PCR reads, TCRdb lists one record per CDR3 protein. The table records about 210,000 distinct CDR3 sequences, 85% to 95% of them present only once. Negative isolation was used for CD8+ and CD4+ T cells, and FACS enrichment was applied to TEMRA cells. Germline loops: CDR1 LGHDT, CDR2 YNNKEL (reference sequence). The CDR3 loop spans 13 amino acids. V shed 4 bases, J shed 9 bases, and the junction held 3 bases outside the gene matches.

Material: CD4+ T cells from PBMCs. This rearrangement joins TRBV3-1 to TRBJ2-1; 10 positions agree with TRBD2. This clonotype was obtained from a human donor with multiple sclerosis. CDR3 in amino acids: CASSLRTSGEQFF. The CDR3 region has the DNA TGTGCCAGCAGCCTCCGGACTAGCGGTGAGCAGTTCTTC.